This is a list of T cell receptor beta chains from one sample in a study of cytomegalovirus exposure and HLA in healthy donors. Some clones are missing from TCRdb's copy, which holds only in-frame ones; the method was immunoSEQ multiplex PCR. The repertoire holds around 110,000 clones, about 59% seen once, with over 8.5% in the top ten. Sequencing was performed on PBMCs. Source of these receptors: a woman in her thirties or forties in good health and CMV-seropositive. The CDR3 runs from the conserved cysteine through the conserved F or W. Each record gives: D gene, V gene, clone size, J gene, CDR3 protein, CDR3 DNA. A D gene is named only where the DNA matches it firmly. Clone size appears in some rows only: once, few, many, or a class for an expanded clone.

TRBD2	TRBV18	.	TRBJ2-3	CASLSREGPDTQYF	TGTGCCAGCCTTTCGAGGGAGGGCCCGGATACGCAGTATTTT
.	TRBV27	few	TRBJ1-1	CASTPRMGGTEAFF	TGTGCCAGCACACCCCGGATGGGAGGCACTGAAGCTTTCTTT
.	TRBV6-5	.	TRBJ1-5	CASILGGYSNQPQHF	TGTGCCAGCATTCTGGGGGGTTATAGCAATCAGCCCCAGCATTTT
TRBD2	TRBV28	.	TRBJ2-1	CASSLELAGARYDYNEQFF	TGTGCCAGCAGTTTAGAACTAGCGGGAGCACGCTACGACTACAATGAGCAGTTCTTC
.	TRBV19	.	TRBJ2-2	CASTRTVWIVDAGELFF	TGTGCCAGTACCCGGACAGTCTGGATCGTCGACGCCGGGGAGCTGTTTTTT
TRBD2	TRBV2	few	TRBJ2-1	CASSASGNNEQFF	TGTGCCAGCAGCGCTAGCGGTAACAATGAGCAGTTCTTC
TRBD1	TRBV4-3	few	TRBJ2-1	CASSQQTSGGSEQFF	TGCGCCAGCAGCCAACAGACCTCAGGGGGCAGCGAGCAGTTCTTC
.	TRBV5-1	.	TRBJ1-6	CASSPDLGSSYNSPLHF	TGCGCCAGCAGCCCGGATCTAGGGAGCTCCTATAATTCACCCCTCCACTTT
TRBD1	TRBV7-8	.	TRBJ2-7	CASSRTGTAIYEQYF	TGTGCCAGCAGCCGGACGGGGACAGCCATTTACGAGCAGTACTTC
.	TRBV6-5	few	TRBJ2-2	CASSTSGGELFF	TGTGCCAGCAGTACCTCCGGCGGGGAGCTGTTTTTT
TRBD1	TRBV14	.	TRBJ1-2	CASSQNRHYGTGVHYGYTF	TGTGCCAGCAGCCAGAACCGGCACTACGGGACAGGGGTTCACTATGGCTACACCTTC
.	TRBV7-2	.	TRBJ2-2	CASSWSTGTGELFF	TGTGCCAGCAGCTGGTCGACGGGCACCGGGGAGCTGTTTTTT
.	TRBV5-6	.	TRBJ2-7	CASSFGTHEQYF	TGTGCCAGCAGCTTCGGGACACACGAGCAGTACTTC
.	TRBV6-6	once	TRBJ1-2	CASNLQGTGYTF	TGTGCCAGCAATCTACAGGGAACCGGCTACACCTTC
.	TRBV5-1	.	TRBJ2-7	CASSLDGSSYEQYF	TGCGCCAGCAGCTTGGACGGGAGCTCCTACGAGCAGTACTTC
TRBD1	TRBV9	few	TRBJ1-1	CASSPGQDLIVMNTEAFF	TGTGCCAGCAGCCCCGGACAGGACCTTATCGTTATGAACACTGAAGCTTTCTTT
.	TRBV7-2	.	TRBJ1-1	CASSLGFRAEAFF	TGTGCCAGCAGCTTAGGTTTTCGGGCTGAAGCTTTCTTT
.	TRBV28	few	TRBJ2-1	CASSCPVAFVQCSYNEQFF	TGTGCCAGCAGTTGCCCAGTTGCCTTTGTGCAGTGCTCCTACAATGAGCAGTTCTTC
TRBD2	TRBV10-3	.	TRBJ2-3	CAISDPTSGRRDTQYF	TGTGCCATCAGTGACCCTACTAGCGGGAGGAGGGATACGCAGTATTTT
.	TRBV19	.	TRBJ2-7	CASSPPVNGLESYEQYF	TGTGCCAGTAGTCCCCCCGTAAATGGTCTAGAATCCTACGAGCAGTACTTC
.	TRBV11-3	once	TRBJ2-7	CASSRDGGTAYF	TGTGCCAGCAGCCGCGATGGGGGGACAGCTTATTTC
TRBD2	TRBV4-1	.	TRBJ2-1	CASSQGGTSGSDEQFF	TGCGCCAGCAGCCAAGGCGGGACTAGCGGGAGTGATGAGCAGTTCTTC
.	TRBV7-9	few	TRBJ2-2	CASSLITQYTGELFF	TGTGCCAGCAGCTTAATTACACAATACACCGGGGAGCTGTTTTTT
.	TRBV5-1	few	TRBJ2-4	CASRSDRRGENIQYF	TGCGCCAGCAGGTCGGACCGGAGGGGAGAAAACATTCAGTACTTC
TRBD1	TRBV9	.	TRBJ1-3	CASSQNRGSSGNTIYF	TGTGCCAGCAGCCAAAACAGGGGAAGCTCTGGAAACACCATATATTTT
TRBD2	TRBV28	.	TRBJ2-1	CASSFRNGRYNEQFF	TGTGCCAGCAGTTTTAGGAACGGGAGGTACAATGAGCAGTTCTTC
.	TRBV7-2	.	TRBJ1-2	CASRHNRDLYYTF	TGTGCCAGCAGACATAACAGGGACCTTTACTACACCTTC
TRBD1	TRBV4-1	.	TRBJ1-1	CASSLRDRANTEAFF	TGCGCCAGCAGCCTTAGGGACAGGGCGAACACTGAAGCTTTCTTT
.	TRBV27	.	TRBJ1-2	CASSPGTRYGYTF	TGTGCCAGCAGTCCCGGGACTCGATATGGCTACACCTTC
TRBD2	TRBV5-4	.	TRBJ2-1	CASSALAGVITYNEQFF	TGTGCCAGCAGCGCACTAGCGGGAGTCATAACCTACAATGAGCAGTTCTTC
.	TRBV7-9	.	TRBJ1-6	CASRTTVPHNSPLHF	TGTGCCAGCAGAACGACAGTTCCCCATAATTCACCCCTCCACTTT
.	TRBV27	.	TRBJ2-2	CAQSRGRVTGELFF	TGTGCCCAAAGCAGAGGGAGAGTCACCGGGGAGCTGTTTTTT
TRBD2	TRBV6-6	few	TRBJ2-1	CASTRTSGGDEQFF	TGTGCCAGCACCCGGACTAGCGGGGGGGATGAGCAGTTCTTC
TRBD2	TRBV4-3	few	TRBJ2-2	CASSRGTSTTGELFF	TGCGCCAGCAGCCGAGGGACTAGCACCACCGGGGAGCTGTTTTTT
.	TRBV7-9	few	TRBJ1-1	CASSLTGLDSAEAFF	TGTGCCAGCAGCTTAACAGGATTAGACAGCGCTGAAGCTTTCTTT
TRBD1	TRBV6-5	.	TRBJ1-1	CASSYPGQSTFF	TGTGCCAGCAGTTACCCGGGACAGTCAACTTTCTTT
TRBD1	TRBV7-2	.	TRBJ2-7	CASSEARQGAYEQYF	TGTGCCAGCAGTGAGGCGCGACAGGGGGCCTACGAGCAGTACTTC
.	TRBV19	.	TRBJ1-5	CASSAYGSDQPQHF	TGTGCCAGTAGTGCCTACGGGAGTGATCAGCCCCAGCATTTT
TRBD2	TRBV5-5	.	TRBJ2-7	CASKIAGGPVYEQYF	TGTGCCAGCAAGATAGCGGGAGGACCTGTGTACGAGCAGTACTTC
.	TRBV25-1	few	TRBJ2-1	CASSAYRGGSSSYNEQFF	TGTGCCAGCAGTGCCTATCGAGGAGGATCAAGCTCCTACAATGAGCAGTTCTTC
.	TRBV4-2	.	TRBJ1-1	CASSQELRGLYTEAFF	TGTGCCAGCAGCCAAGAGTTGCGGGGGCTCTACACTGAAGCTTTCTTT
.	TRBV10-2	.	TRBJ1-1	CASSLGQNTEAFF	TGCGCCAGCAGTTTGGGACAAAACACCGAAGCTTTCTTT
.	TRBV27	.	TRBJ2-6	CASSLSGPSGANVLTF	TGTGCCAGCAGCCTTTCAGGGCCCTCTGGGGCCAACGTCCTGACTTTC
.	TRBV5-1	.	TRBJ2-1	CASSLYYNEQFF	TGCGCCAGCAGCTTGTACTACAATGAGCAGTTCTTC
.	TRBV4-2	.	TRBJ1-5	CASSQFHHCRAQPQHF	TGTGCCAGCAGCCAATTTCACCATTGCAGGGCACAGCCCCAGCATTTT
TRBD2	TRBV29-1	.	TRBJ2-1	CSAPTSGRIHEQFF	TGCAGCGCCCCGACTAGCGGGAGAATACATGAGCAGTTCTTC
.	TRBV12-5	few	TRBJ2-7	CASGLLGAGGHEQYF	TGTGCTAGTGGTTTGCTGGGCGCGGGCGGCCACGAGCAGTACTTC
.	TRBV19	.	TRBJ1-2	CASSISLATGTYGYTF	TGTGCCAGTAGTATTTCATTAGCAACAGGGACCTATGGCTACACCTTC
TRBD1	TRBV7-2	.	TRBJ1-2	CASSFSHRGLSLNYGYTF	TGTGCCAGCAGCTTCTCACACAGGGGGTTATCGTTGAACTATGGCTACACCTTC
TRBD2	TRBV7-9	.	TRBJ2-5	CASSLTLAGGWTQYF	TGTGCCAGCAGCTTAACTCTAGCGGGAGGGTGGACCCAGTACTTC
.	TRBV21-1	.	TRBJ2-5	CASTKTGGETQYF	TGTGCCAGCACAAAAACAGGGGGAGAGACCCAGTACTTC
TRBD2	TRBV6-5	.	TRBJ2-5	CASSKTSGYQETQYF	TGTGCCAGCAGTAAGACTAGCGGGTACCAAGAGACCCAGTACTTC
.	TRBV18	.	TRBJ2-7	CASSPDRSGEQYF	TGTGCCAGCTCACCAGACAGGTCTGGGGAGCAGTACTTC
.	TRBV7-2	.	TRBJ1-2	CASSLGESSMGYTF	TGTGCCAGCAGCCTCGGGGAGAGTTCTATGGGCTACACCTTC
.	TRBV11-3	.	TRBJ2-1	CASTERRVNEQFF	TGTGCCAGCACCGAAAGGCGGGTCAATGAGCAGTTCTTC
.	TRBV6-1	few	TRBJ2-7	CASSEAWEDEQYF	TGTGCCAGCAGTGAGGCGTGGGAGGACGAGCAGTACTTC
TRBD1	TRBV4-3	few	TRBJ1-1	CASSHRTGATEAFF	TGCGCCAGCAGCCATAGGACAGGGGCCACTGAAGCTTTCTTT
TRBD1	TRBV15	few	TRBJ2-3	CATSGGQGATDTQYF	TGTGCCACCAGCGGGGGACAGGGGGCTACAGATACGCAGTATTTT